This TCR beta chain was recovered during a study of CD8 T cells in ankylosing spondylitis. V was pared by 5 bases and J by 3 bases, with 7 bases of the junction left unmatched. CDR3 length equals 17 residues. Concerning this clonotype itself: No antigen is known for it.

General observations from the study: In ankylosing spondylitis blood, a motif of eight highly homologous TCR beta variants appeared characteristic. Clones that were linked to disease were CD8+ and were relatively rare in peripheral blood.

Libraries for TCR beta were made by quantitative 5'-RACE with molecular barcodes. Using its own MiXCR run on the 5' RACE reads, TCRdb lists one record per CDR3 protein. The sample lists under 200,000 distinct CDR3 sequences, about 9.9% seen once, with 25% to 30% in the top ten. The receptor's source is a male donor with ankylosing spondylitis or in good health (not recorded which). The material sequenced was blood, either unsorted or a sorted T cell fraction (not recorded which). The J gene is TRBJ1-6, the V gene TRBV12-3 or TRBV12-4; 10 bases line up with TRBD1. Here the CDR3 reads CASSPSGQGLYNSPLHF. CDR3 in DNA: TGTGCCAGCAGTCCCTCGGGACAGGGGCTCTATAATTCACCCCTCCACTTT.